The 24 T cell receptor beta chains below all came from one sample that was sequenced in a study of shared clonotypes between healthy human individuals. Method: immunoSEQ multiplex PCR; TCRdb's copy keeps in-frame clones and lacks some. The data contain over a million clones, more than 60% of them singletons. The sequencing input was memory CD4+ T cells sorted from blood. Specified subset: CD45RA-negative fraction. The receptors were sampled from a man in his late teens or twenties in good health.

The chain joins TRBV7-9 to TRBJ2-7, with unresolved D. This CDR3 region has 13 residues. Trimming took off 0 bases at V and 6 bases at J, with 9 bases between the two ends. The germline CDR1 and CDR2 sequences are SEHNR and FQNEAQ (reference sequence). The CDR3 region has the DNA TGTGCCAGCAGCTTAGCACTATCGGGCGAGCAGTACTTC. Translated: CASSLALSGEQYF.

V is TRBV5-1 and J is TRBJ1-2; D remains ambiguous. The germline V gene has CDR1 SGHRS and CDR2 YFSETQ. With 0 bases removed from V and 5 bases from J, the gap between germline ends came to 5 bases. CDR3 length: 12 amino acids. CDR3 nucleotide sequence: TGCGCCAGCAGCTTGGGCATTTATGGCTACACCTTC. As protein: CASSLGIYGYTF.

In DNA, the CDR3 is TGTGCCAGTAAAGTCTCGGGTACCACAGATACGCAGTATTTT. As protein: CASKVSGTTDTQYF. The chain joins TRBV19 to TRBJ2-3; D unclear. This CDR3 has 14 residues. Germline V CDR1 and CDR2: LNHDA, SQIVND (reference sequence). The V gene lost 7 bases and the J gene lost 2 bases, with 13 bases spanning the gap.

This chain joins TRBV9 and TRBJ2-3; perhaps TRBD1 as D (7 bases). This CDR3 has 16 residues. V was shortened by 0 bases and J by 10 bases, with 21 bases between the two germline ends. Germline V gene data show CDR1 as SGDLS and CDR2 as YYNGEE. CDR3 amino acids: CASSVAPRQGGSAQYF. In nucleotides, the CDR3 is TGTGCCAGCAGCGTAGCGCCCAGACAGGGAGGTTCGGCGCAGTATTTT.

V and J are TRBV4-1 and TRBJ2-2; D gene uncertain. Between the trimmed V and J ends, which lost 4 bases and 7 bases, there was a span of 10 bases. Germline values: CDR1 MGHRA, CDR2 YSYEKL. The CDR3 spans 13 residues. The CDR3 here is CASSLYLGGELFF. CDR3 DNA: TGCGCCAGCAGCCTTTATCTCGGCGGGGAGCTGTTTTTT.

This clone was observed a handful of times. V gene TRBV19 combines with J gene TRBJ1-1; D may be TRBD1 (5 bases). The CDR3 consists of 14 residues. The V end lost 6 bases, the J end lost 0 bases, and 11 bases lay between the germline ends. Germline loops: CDR1 LNHDA, CDR2 SQIVND (reference sequence). This CDR3 reads CASRQGGLNTEAFF. The CDR3 nucleotides are TGTGCCAGTAGGCAGGGCGGCTTGAACACTGAAGCTTTCTTT. Using reference TRBV19 and TRBJ1-1 for the parts outside the CDR3, the full variable domain is DGGITQSPKYLFRKEGQNVTLSCEQNLNHDAMYWYRQDPGQGLRLIYYSQIVNDFQKGDIAEGYSVSREKKESFPLTVTSAQKNPTAFYLCASRQGGLNTEAFFGQGTRLTVV.

The chain has TRBV19 and TRBJ1-2; 7 bases agree with TRBD1. The V gene's germline CDR1 is LNHDA and CDR2 SQIVND (reference sequence). This CDR3 has 14 residues. The J segment lost 2 bases and the V segment lost 2 bases, leaving 2 bases of the junction unmatched. The DNA for the CDR3 is TGTGCCAGTAGTATACAGACAGGGAACTATGGCTACACCTTC. This sequence encodes CASSIQTGNYGYTF.

The gene calls are TRBV11-2 and TRBJ2-3; perhaps TRBD2 as D (5 bases). Looked up from germline, CDR1 is SGHAT and CDR2 is FQNNGV. The V end lost 2 bases, the J end lost 4 bases, and 13 bases lay between the germline ends. The CDR3 is 15 residues long. In nucleotides, the CDR3 is TGTGCCAGCAGCTTAATTCGGGTCGGGGCAGATACGCAGTATTTT. Protein product: CASSLIRVGADTQYF.

The chain carries TRBV27 and TRBJ2-5; 8 bases agree with TRBD1. The V and J ends lost 7 bases and 4 bases, in that order; junction bases with no gene match: 5. This CDR3 has 13 amino acids. Germline assignment: CDR1 MNHEY and CDR2 SMNVEV (reference sequence). CDR3 DNA sequence: TGTGCCAGCAAAGCAGGGGGCGCAGAGACCCAGTACTTC. Its protein product is CASKAGGAETQYF.

This rearrangement joins TRBV7-2 to TRBJ2-2; a possible D gene is TRBD2 (5 bases). Germline CDR1 and CDR2: SGHTA and FQGNSA. This CDR3 has 16 amino acids. V dropped 5 bases and J dropped 0 bases, with 13 bases sitting between them. The CDR3 loop reads CASSRRALANTGELFF. The CDR3 nucleotides read TGTGCCAGCAGCCGGCGGGCCCTAGCGAACACCGGGGAGCTGTTTTTT.

J is TRBJ2-2 and V is TRBV7-2; unclear D gene. Germline CDR1 and CDR2: SGHTA and FQGNSA. V lost 1 base to trimming and J lost 4 bases, with 7 bases between them. The length of the CDR3 is 14 residues. Here the CDR3 reads CASSLGFGTGELFF. As DNA, the CDR3 is TGTGCCAGCAGCTTAGGTTTCGGCACCGGGGAGCTGTTTTTT.

This chain joins TRBV5-5 and TRBJ2-4; 7 bases are shared with TRBD2. J was trimmed by 5 bases and V by 1 base; bases with no gene match: 6. The CDR3 runs 15 residues. Germline-derived CDR1 and CDR2 are SGHKS and YYEKEE (reference sequence). Written as DNA, the CDR3 is TGTGCCAGCAGCTTGCGAGCGGGAACCCAAAACATTCAGTACTTC. It yields the protein CASSLRAGTQNIQYF.

The rearrangement joins TRBV5-1 to TRBJ1-1, with 8 bases that match TRBD1. The CDR3 has 14 residues. J was trimmed by 1 base and V by 4 bases; bases with no gene match: 3. Per the germline V gene, CDR1 is SGHRS and CDR2 is YFSETQ. The CDR3 DNA sequence: TGCGCCAGCAGCCGACAGGGGCAGAACACTGAAGCTTTCTTT. It specifies CASSRQGQNTEAFF.

The genes are TRBV7-9 and TRBJ2-7, with D perhaps TRBD1 or TRBD2 (5 bases each). Germline loops: CDR1 SEHNR, CDR2 FQNEAQ (reference sequence). The V end was cut by 5 bases, the J end by 12 bases, with 14 bases between. This CDR3 comprises 11 residues. The DNA for the CDR3 is TGTGCCAGCAGCCTGGGACGGGCACCGTACTTC. Translation gives CASSLGRAPYF. Variable domain in full (rest from reference TRBV7-9 and TRBJ2-7): DTGVSQNPRHKITKRGQNVTFRCDPISEHNRLYWYRQTLGQGPEFLTYFQNEAQLEKSRLLSDRFSAERPKGSFSTLEIQRTEQGDSAMYLCASSLGRAPYFGPGTRLTVT.

J is TRBJ2-2 and V is TRBV27; tentatively, D is TRBD2 (6 bases). V was pared by 2 bases and J by 5 bases, with 12 bases between. The germline gives CDR1 MNHEY, CDR2 SMNVEV (reference sequence). CDR3 length: 15 residues. The CDR3 loop is CASSLGEEFTGELFF. The CDR3 DNA reads TGTGCCAGCAGTTTAGGGGAGGAATTTACCGGGGAGCTGTTTTTT.

This clone was seen once. The V call is TRBV28, the J call TRBJ1-5; D gene unclear. This CDR3 region has 15 residues. Trimming took off 5 bases at V and 0 bases at J, with 11 bases between the two ends. CDR1 is MDHEN, CDR2 SYDVKM, per germline. CDR3 protein: CASSATQVSNQPQHF. The CDR3 DNA sequence: TGTGCCAGCAGTGCGACTCAGGTTAGCAATCAGCCCCAGCATTTT.

The V and J genes are TRBV5-1 and TRBJ1-2; D is possibly TRBD1 (5 bases). The CDR3 is made up of 15 amino acids. V was cut by 4 bases and J by 4 bases, with 17 bases left in between. Germline V CDR1 and CDR2: SGHRS, YFSETQ. The CDR3 bases are TGCGCCAGCAGCCCTGGGACGGAGGAGAGCTATGGCTACACCTTC. Amino acid sequence: CASSPGTEESYGYTF. Supplemented by reference TRBV5-1 and TRBJ1-2, the full variable domain reads KAGVTQTPRYLIKTRGQQVTLSCSPISGHRSVSWYQQTPGQGLQFLFEYFSETQRNKGNFPGRFSGRQFSNSRSEMNVSTLELGDSALYLCASSPGTEESYGYTFGSGTRLTVV.

The chain joins TRBV28 to TRBJ2-3; the D gene is possibly TRBD2 (6 bases). The CDR3 sequence is 17 residues long. Between the trimmed V and J ends, which lost 5 bases and 0 bases, there was a span of 18 bases. From germline, CDR1 is MDHEN and CDR2 SYDVKM. The CDR3 is CASSPPGSGDSTDTQYF. The CDR3 coding sequence is TGTGCCAGCAGTCCCCCGGGTAGCGGAGATAGCACAGATACGCAGTATTTT.

This clone was counted a single time. This chain joins TRBV6-5 and TRBJ2-2; 7 bases map to TRBD2. The V gene's germline CDR1 is MNHEY and CDR2 SVGAGI. The V segment lost 1 base and the J segment 5 bases; nucleotides outside the gene matches: 7. The CDR3 is 16 residues long. The CDR3 sequence: CASSYLGGSGTGELFF. The CDR3 DNA is TGTGCCAGCAGTTACTTGGGCGGGAGCGGGACCGGGGAGCTGTTTTTT.

Worth noting for this clone: Compared with germline, one end of the junction differs, possibly owing to a read error. The chain couples TRBV7-7 to TRBJ2-7, with D perhaps TRBD2 (5 bases). Germline assignment: CDR1 SSHAT and CDR2 FNYEAQ (reference sequence). The CDR3 has 13 amino acids. The CDR3 DNA is TGTGCTAGCAGCACCGCCCCGGGGTACGAGCAGTACTTC. It encodes CASSTAPGYEQYF.

DNA for the CDR3: TGCGCCAGCAGTGAGTCTAGCGGGACTGATACGCAGTATTTT. Amino acids: CASSESSGTDTQYF. The rearrangement links TRBV10-2 to TRBJ2-3, with 8 bases identical to TRBD2. CDR1 is WSHSY, CDR2 SAAADI, per germline. The CDR3 consists of 14 residues. The V segment lost 0 bases and the J segment 6 bases; nucleotides outside the gene matches: 2.

The rearrangement uses TRBV6-5 and TRBJ2-3; D is possibly TRBD2 (6 bases). The CDR3 has 14 amino acids. Germline loops: CDR1 MNHEY, CDR2 SVGAGI. V shed 5 bases and J shed 3 bases, with 12 bases lying between them. CDR3 nucleotide sequence: TGTGCCAGCAGTCGAGCCGGGAGTACAGATACGCAGTATTTT. Residues: CASSRAGSTDTQYF.

This clone appeared a few times. The chain is built from TRBV5-6 and TRBJ2-5; 9 bases agree with TRBD1. Gene TRBJ2-7 matches the end of the DNA better, so the J call may be wrong. Per the germline V gene, CDR1 is SGHDT and CDR2 is YYEEEE. The CDR3 is 15 amino acids. CDR3 residues: CASSLAGQGRNEQYF. The CDR3 DNA reads as TGTGCCAGCAGCTTGGCCGGACAGGGGAGGAACGAGCAGTACTTC.

This clone has a count of ten or more. This sequence joins TRBV19 and TRBJ1-5; no clear D. Trimming cost V 5 bases and J 4 bases, with 9 bases left between them. Germline V gene data show CDR1 as LNHDA and CDR2 as SQIVND (reference sequence). The CDR3 spans 13 residues. The CDR3 coding sequence is TGTGCCAGTAGTTGGCAGACTAATCAGCCCCAGCATTTT. Its protein is CASSWQTNQPQHF. Full variable domain (outside the CDR3, taken from reference TRBV19 and TRBJ1-5): DGGITQSPKYLFRKEGQNVTLSCEQNLNHDAMYWYRQDPGQGLRLIYYSQIVNDFQKGDIAEGYSVSREKKESFPLTVTSAQKNPTAFYLCASSWQTNQPQHFGDGTRLSIL.